What follows are 26 T cell receptor beta chains derived from one specimen sequenced in a study of CD8+ T cells in alopecia areata. Indicated treatment: oral pan-JAK inhibitor, 5-10 mg twice daily. Once RNA had been extracted, it was reverse transcribed into cDNA to act as the sequencing template. TCRdb keeps only in-frame clones here, not all; method: immunoSEQ multiplex PCR. The sample has approximately 220,000 clones, less than 45% seen once. The specimen comprised CD4+ T cells sorted from blood, sampled at roughly week 30, from a patient treated with tofacitinib. These receptors originate from a human donor with alopecia areata.

This clone was seen just once. The chain couples TRBV9 to TRBJ2-3, with 9 bases aligning to TRBD1. The germline V gene encodes CDR1 SGDLS and CDR2 YYNGEE. Trimming cost V 0 bases and J 2 bases; bases outside gene matches: 4. The CDR3 runs to 16 residues. The CDR3 sequence is CASSVGRDRATDTQYF. The CDR3, as DNA: TGTGCCAGCAGCGTAGGTCGGGACAGGGCCACAGATACGCAGTATTTT.

This clone showed up just a few times. The genes are TRBV7-9 and TRBJ1-2; D is undetermined. CDR3 length: 14 residues. CDR1 SEHNR and CDR2 FQNEAQ come from the germline V gene (reference sequence). The ends were cut back, 5 bases at V and 5 bases at J, with 15 bases in the middle. CDR3 residues: CASSLSGGGYGYTF. The CDR3 DNA reads TGTGCCAGCAGCCTAAGCGGTGGCGGGTATGGCTACACCTTC. The variable domain in full, with the rest retrieved from reference TRBV7-9 and TRBJ1-2, is DTGVSQNPRHKITKRGQNVTFRCDPISEHNRLYWYRQTLGQGPEFLTYFQNEAQLEKSRLLSDRFSAERPKGSFSTLEIQRTEQGDSAMYLCASSLSGGGYGYTFGSGTRLTVV.

The sample holds a few counts of this clone. The V call is TRBV29-1, the J call TRBJ1-2; tentative D call: TRBD1 (5 bases). Trimming pared 2 bases from V and 6 bases from J, leaving 10 bases between. The CDR3 runs to 12 residues. In germline, CDR1 is SQVTM, CDR2 ANQGSEA. CDR3 loop: CSVEPGRDGYTF. Written as DNA, the CDR3 is TGCAGCGTTGAACCAGGGCGGGATGGCTACACCTTC.

The chain links TRBV2 to TRBJ1-5; D gene ambiguous. CDR3 length: 12 amino acids. Deletions cut 6 bases from V and 2 bases from J, with 5 bases between. CDR1 is SNHLY, CDR2 FYNNEI, per germline. CDR3 in DNA: TGTGCCAGCAGCGCCCGCAATCAGCCCCAGCATTTT. It codes for CASSARNQPQHF.

The chain couples TRBV19 to TRBJ2-3; TRBD2 matches at 10 bases. V gave up 7 bases and J gave up 1 base; unmatched junction bases: 5. The CDR3 sequence is 15 residues long. Germline CDR1 LNHDA, CDR2 SQIVND (reference sequence). CDR3 DNA sequence: TGTGCCAGTACCGAAGGACTAGCGGGCACAGATACGCAGTATTTT. Translation gives CASTEGLAGTDTQYF.

This rearrangement joins TRBV5-1 to TRBJ2-7, with TRBD1 matching 8 bases. In germline, CDR1 is SGHRS, CDR2 YFSETQ. V lost 0 bases, J lost 3 bases, and 2 bases stayed unmatched. CDR3 size: 14 residues. CDR3 loop: CASSLDGQGYEQYF. CDR3 DNA: TGCGCCAGCAGCTTGGATGGACAGGGCTACGAGCAGTACTTC.

This clone turned up a few times. V is TRBV19 and J is TRBJ2-3; no clear D. Trimming removed 3 bases from V and 4 bases from J, with 14 bases in between. This CDR3 region has 15 residues. Germline V lookup: CDR1 LNHDA, CDR2 SQIVND (reference sequence). CDR3: CASSMNSGSADTQYF. DNA for the CDR3: TGTGCCAGTAGTATGAATTCTGGGTCAGCAGATACGCAGTATTTT.

This CDR3 is CASSEGPPEANEKLFF. The CDR3 nucleotides are TGTGCCAGCAGTGAAGGTCCGCCGGAGGCTAATGAAAAACTGTTTTTT. J is TRBJ1-4 and V is TRBV2; no firm D call. V gave up 1 base and J gave up 3 bases, with 12 bases separating them. CDR3 length equals 16 residues. The germline V gene has CDR1 SNHLY and CDR2 FYNNEI. The full variable domain, rest sourced from reference TRBV2 and TRBJ1-4, is EPEVTQTPSHQVTQMGQEVILRCVPISNHLYFYWYRQILGQKVEFLVSFYNNEISEKSEIFDDQFSVERPDGSNFTLKIRSTKLEDSAMYFCASSEGPPEANEKLFFGSGTQLSVL.

The gene calls are TRBV5-1 and TRBJ2-1, with 10 nucleotides matching TRBD1. The germline CDR1 and CDR2 sequences are SGHRS and YFSETQ. Trimming at V came to 4 bases and at J to 8 bases, leaving 6 bases not matched to a gene. The CDR3 is 14 residues long. CDR3 protein: CASSPRTGGYEQFF. CDR3 sequence (DNA): TGCGCCAGCAGCCCGAGGACAGGGGGGTATGAGCAGTTCTTC.

The chain employs TRBV5-1 and TRBJ2-3; D gene ambiguous. This CDR3 is built from 14 residues. CDR1 and CDR2 (germline): SGHRS, YFSETQ. Trimming cost V 4 bases and J 0 bases, with 9 bases left between them. The CDR3 is CASSPPTSTDTQYF. The CDR3 DNA reads as TGCGCCAGCAGCCCACCTACTAGCACAGATACGCAGTATTTT.

Only a few counts were recorded for this clone. The V and J genes are TRBV27 and TRBJ1-2; TRBD1 might be the D (5 bases). The germline gives CDR1 MNHEY, CDR2 SMNVEV (reference sequence). V dropped 3 bases and J dropped 5 bases, with 10 bases sitting between them. The CDR3 sequence is 13 residues long. In DNA, the CDR3 is TGTGCCAGCAGTTTTCAGGCAGGGTATGGCTACACCTTC. Amino acid sequence: CASSFQAGYGYTF.

The CDR3 region has the DNA TGTGCCAGCAGCCCCATCCGATACGAGGACATTACGAACACCGGGGAGCTGTTTTTT. It encodes CASSPIRYEDITNTGELFF. This chain joins TRBV7-6 and TRBJ2-2; D is perhaps TRBD1 (5 bases). This CDR3 has 19 amino acids. V gave up 5 bases and J gave up 0 bases, with 22 bases separating them. Germline CDR1 SGHVS, CDR2 FNYEAQ. Full variable domain (missing parts from reference TRBV7-6 and TRBJ2-2): GAGVSQSPRYKVTKRGQDVALRCDPISGHVSLYWYRQALGQGPEFLTYFNYEAQQDKSGLPNDRFSAERPEGSISTLTIQRTEQRDSAMYRCASSPIRYEDITNTGELFFGEGSRLTVL.

The rearrangement links TRBV6-1 to TRBJ1-2; 7 bases map to TRBD1. CDR3 length equals 16 residues. Germline assignment: CDR1 MNHNS and CDR2 SASEGT. The junction had 13 bases not matched to a gene; V was cut back by 1 base and J by 8 bases. CDR3 sequence reads: CASSEDSRDRVSGYTF. CDR3 bases: TGTGCCAGCAGTGAAGATTCGAGAGACAGGGTCTCCGGCTACACCTTC.

This sequence joins TRBV30 and TRBJ1-1; 7 bases match TRBD1. Germline lookup yields CDR1 GTSNPN and CDR2 SVGIG (reference sequence). Unmatched junction bases numbered 6, after V lost 0 bases and J lost 2 bases. The CDR3 has 15 residues. The CDR3 sequence is CAWSVKWTGNTEAFF. As DNA, the CDR3 is TGTGCCTGGAGTGTAAAGTGGACAGGAAACACTGAAGCTTTCTTT. Based on the CDR3 plus reference TRBV30 and TRBJ1-1, the full variable domain is SQTIHQWPATLVQPVGSPLSLECTVEGTSNPNLYWYRQAAGRGLQLLFYSVGIGQISSEVPQNLSASRPQDRQFILSSKKLLLSDSGFYLCAWSVKWTGNTEAFFGQGTRLTVV.

At least ten counts were recorded for this clone. The chain couples TRBV19 to TRBJ2-5; D is unresolved. Germline CDR1 is LNHDA and CDR2 is SQIVND (reference sequence). V was clipped by 5 bases and J by 5 bases, with 15 bases between them. There are 14 residues in the CDR3. The CDR3 coding sequence is TGTGCCAGTAGTGAGACCCCCCCGAGGGAGACCCAGTACTTC. This sequence encodes CASSETPPRETQYF.

V and J are TRBV7-9 and TRBJ2-3, with D unclear. Germline loops: CDR1 SEHNR, CDR2 FQNEAQ (reference sequence). There are 12 residues in the CDR3. The ends were cut back, 8 bases at V and 4 bases at J, with 10 bases in the middle. The CDR3: CASSPVSDTQYF. The CDR3 DNA reads as TGTGCCAGCTCTCCCGTTTCAGATACGCAGTATTTT.

The rearrangement joins TRBV4-1 to TRBJ1-2; D is perhaps TRBD1 (5 bases). Germline-derived CDR1 and CDR2 are MGHRA and YSYEKL. Trimming left V 0 bases short and J 8 bases short, with 13 bases between. This CDR3 comprises 14 residues. The chain's CDR3 is CASSQDPTWDGYTF. In nucleotides, the CDR3 is TGCGCCAGCAGCCAAGATCCCACCTGGGACGGCTACACCTTC.

J is TRBJ2-3 and V is TRBV4-1; D gene unclear. The germline V gene encodes CDR1 MGHRA and CDR2 YSYEKL. The CDR3 runs 15 residues. V was clipped by 3 bases and J by 1 base, with 11 bases between them. CDR3 sequence reads: CASSQLGLGTDTQYF. CDR3 coding DNA: TGCGCCAGCAGCCAGTTGGGTCTCGGCACAGATACGCAGTATTTT.

This clone was picked up one time. This sample also contains other DNA sequences that code for the same CDR3. The chain employs TRBV7-8 and TRBJ2-4; D remains ambiguous. Trimming shortened V by 0 bases and J by 1 base, and 7 bases separated the two germline ends. The CDR3 consists of 15 residues. CDR1 is SGHVS and CDR2 is FQNEAQ in the germline V gene. CDR3 DNA: TGTGCCAGCAGCTTAGCGGCGGAGGCCAAAAACATTCAGTACTTC. It translates to CASSLAAEAKNIQYF.

This clone was picked up a small number of times. The rearrangement links TRBV18 to TRBJ1-5; TRBD1 might be the D (6 bases). The V gene's germline CDR1 is KGHSH and CDR2 LQKENI. The V end was cut by 4 bases, the J end by 5 bases, with 9 bases between. The CDR3 loop spans 13 amino acids. For the CDR3, the DNA is TGTGCCAGCTCACAAGGGGGACATCAGCCCCAGCATTTT. Translating it yields CASSQGGHQPQHF.

The genes are TRBV25-1 and TRBJ2-3, with TRBD2 identical over 7 bases. This CDR3 region has 13 residues. V shed 9 bases and J 3 bases; nucleotides not matched to a gene: 6. The germline gives CDR1 MGHDK, CDR2 SYGVNS. The CDR3 sequence is CASDGGGTDTQYF. Written as DNA, the CDR3 is TGTGCCAGTGACGGGGGAGGGACAGATACGCAGTATTTT.

The chain has TRBV29-1 and TRBJ1-1; 7 nucleotides match TRBD1. The V gene end was trimmed by 2 bases and the J gene end by 3 bases; junction bases not matched to a gene: 6. The germline V gene has CDR1 SQVTM and CDR2 ANQGSEA. This CDR3 region has 14 residues. The CDR3 is CSVENSGGYTEAFF. DNA for the CDR3: TGCAGCGTTGAAAACTCAGGGGGGTACACTGAAGCTTTCTTT.

V is TRBV2 and J is TRBJ2-7; 12 nucleotides match TRBD2. Trimming took 5 bases from V and 6 from J; bases not matched to a gene: 14. The CDR3 contains 17 residues. Germline loops: CDR1 SNHLY, CDR2 FYNNEI. The CDR3 DNA reads as TGTGCCAGCAGTTTTATAGCCTTCCTAGCGGGAGGGTCCGAGCAGTACTTC. Translated: CASSFIAFLAGGSEQYF.

This clone appeared a few times. The chain carries TRBV5-4 and TRBJ2-1, with 10 bases that match TRBD2. The CDR3 runs 18 residues. V lost 1 base, J lost 15 bases, and 22 bases stayed unmatched. From germline, CDR1 is SGHNT and CDR2 YYREEE (reference sequence). The CDR3 DNA sequence: TGTGCCAGCAGCTTGCGGGGGGCTAGCGGGAGTAGAACCCACGGAGGGTTCTTC. It encodes CASSLRGASGSRTHGGFF.

The table lists this clone with a few counts. The rearrangement links TRBV5-6 to TRBJ1-1; D uncertain. Germline CDR1 reads SGHDT; CDR2 reads YYEEEE. Trimming stripped 2 bases from V and 6 bases from J, with 5 bases between. There are 11 residues in the CDR3. CDR3 nucleotides: TGTGCCAGCAGCTTTCAGGCTGAAGCTTTCTTT. Protein product: CASSFQAEAFF.

The chain has TRBV5-1 and TRBJ2-5, with D tentatively TRBD1 (5 bases). From germline, CDR1 is SGHRS and CDR2 YFSETQ. Trimming shortened V by 4 bases and J by 5 bases, and 24 bases separated the two germline ends. CDR3 length: 17 amino acids. CDR3 sequence reads: CASSLSYGLLPGETQYF. CDR3 in DNA: TGCGCCAGCAGCCTCTCATACGGGCTGTTACCAGGGGAGACCCAGTACTTC. The variable domain in full, completed from reference TRBV5-1 and TRBJ2-5, reads KAGVTQTPRYLIKTRGQQVTLSCSPISGHRSVSWYQQTPGQGLQFLFEYFSETQRNKGNFPGRFSGRQFSNSRSEMNVSTLELGDSALYLCASSLSYGLLPGETQYFGPGTRLLVL.